The source of this TCR beta chain is a study of T cell changes during pregnancy in multiple sclerosis. TCRdb's copy holds only in-frame clones and misses some; the assay was immunoSEQ multiplex PCR. Counted here are approximately 12,000 clones, about 88% occurring once; the ten biggest clones make up 14% to 15%. The CDR3 has 13 residues. V lost 3 bases to trimming and J lost 5 bases, with 8 bases between them. Germline CDR1 is SGHVS and CDR2 is FQNEAQ. Here the sequenced sample was CD8+ T cells from peripheral blood mononuclear cells, taken in the second trimester of pregnancy. The sequence came from a female donor in good health, enrolled as a control in a pregnancy study. V and J are TRBV7-8 and TRBJ2-1; D is possibly TRBD2 (5 bases). The CDR3 protein is CASSFRDDNEQFF. As DNA, the CDR3 is TGTGCCAGCAGCTTCCGGGATGACAATGAGCAGTTCTTC.